A single sample gave rise to the 17 T cell receptor beta chains below, sequenced in a study of blood T cell repertoires in COVID-19. Repertoires were generated with immunoSEQ multiplex PCR, while TCRdb's copy carries only in-frame clones and drops some. The sample yields 390,000 or so clones, around nine tenths seen once. The sample comprised PBMCs or T cells enriched from blood (not recorded which). These receptors were collected from a woman aged 50 to 60 who had recovered from COVID-19.

The rearrangement links TRBV27 to TRBJ2-3; 10 bases are a match to TRBD2. The CDR3 covers 15 residues. Germline V gene lookup returns CDR1 MNHEY and CDR2 SMNVEV (reference sequence). V shed 5 bases, J shed 2 bases, and the junction held 4 bases outside the gene matches. In DNA, the CDR3 is TGTGCCAGCAGTCTAGCGGGGGCGACCACAGATACGCAGTATTTT. Its protein product is CASSLAGATTDTQYF.

The rearrangement uses TRBV6-4 and TRBJ1-2; D is perhaps TRBD1 (5 bases). This CDR3 contains 15 residues. Trimming shortened V by 0 bases and J by 8 bases, and 16 bases separated the two germline ends. From germline, CDR1 is MRHNA and CDR2 SNTAGT. The CDR3 sequence: CASSDSGTAREGYTF. The CDR3 nucleotides are TGTGCCAGCAGTGACTCCGGGACTGCGAGGGAGGGCTACACCTTC.

The chain uses TRBV6-5 and TRBJ2-3; D call uncertain. V lost 2 bases to trimming and J lost 3 bases, with 6 bases between them. The CDR3 has 13 residues. Germline V gene data show CDR1 as MNHEY and CDR2 as SVGAGI. Here the CDR3 reads CASSYGMTDTQYF. The CDR3 nucleotides are TGTGCCAGCAGTTACGGCATGACAGATACGCAGTATTTT.

This chain uses TRBV4-1 with TRBJ2-3, with TRBD1 matching over 10 bases. The CDR3 has 15 amino acids. V lost 5 bases, J lost 3 bases, and 5 bases stayed unmatched. The germline V gene encodes CDR1 MGHRA and CDR2 YSYEKL. CDR3 sequence: CASSGQGVGTDTQYF. CDR3 nucleotides: TGCGCCAGCAGCGGACAGGGGGTCGGGACAGATACGCAGTATTTT.

This sequence joins TRBV27 and TRBJ2-3, with a weak D call TRBD1 (9 bases). CDR1 is MNHEY and CDR2 is SMNVEV in the germline V gene (reference sequence). The V end lost 4 bases, the J end lost 4 bases, and 21 bases lay between the germline ends. The CDR3 runs to 17 residues. As DNA, the CDR3 is TGTGCCAGCAGTTCGTATAGCGGGACAGGGTATGCAGATACGCAGTATTTT. Amino acid sequence: CASSSYSGTGYADTQYF.

CDR3 protein: CASTYSNEQFF. In DNA form, the CDR3 reads TGTGCCAGCACCTACTCCAATGAGCAGTTCTTC. This chain joins TRBV2 and TRBJ2-1, with D hard to call. Germline V gene data show CDR1 as SNHLY and CDR2 as FYNNEI. CDR3 length equals 11 residues. Trimming removed 7 bases at V and 6 bases at J, with 7 bases between.

V is TRBV6-5 and J is TRBJ1-3, with D unresolved. V dropped 6 bases and J dropped 2 bases, with 11 bases sitting between them. Germline values: CDR1 MNHEY, CDR2 SVGAGI. The CDR3 sequence is 14 residues long. The CDR3 loop reads CASRPVGPGNTIYF. The CDR3 coding sequence is TGTGCCAGCAGGCCAGTTGGGCCTGGAAACACCATATATTTT.

This clone has ten or more counts. The chain carries TRBV7-6 and TRBJ1-6; D uncertain. V was trimmed by 1 base and J by 7 bases, leaving 11 bases between them. The germline V gene has CDR1 SGHVS and CDR2 FNYEAQ. There are 15 residues in the CDR3. Here the CDR3 reads CASSLDAGGNSPLHF. The CDR3 coding sequence is TGTGCCAGCAGCTTAGACGCGGGAGGGAATTCACCCCTCCACTTT. Supplemented by reference TRBV7-6 and TRBJ1-6, the full variable domain reads GAGVSQSPRYKVTKRGQDVALRCDPISGHVSLYWYRQALGQGPEFLTYFNYEAQQDKSGLPNDRFSAERPEGSISTLTIQRTEQRDSAMYRCASSLDAGGNSPLHFGNGTRLTVT.

The chain has TRBV6-5 and TRBJ1-6; D remains unclear. Looked up from germline, CDR1 is MNHEY and CDR2 is SVGAGI. Trimming left V 2 bases short and J 6 bases short, with 11 bases between. The CDR3 is 15 amino acids. The CDR3 reads CASSYTSGTNSPLHF. CDR3 nucleotide sequence: TGTGCCAGCAGTTACACGTCAGGAACTAATTCACCCCTCCACTTT.

The chain uses TRBV2 and TRBJ1-1; 12 nucleotides agree with TRBD1. The CDR3 contains 13 residues. Trimming took 6 bases from V and 9 from J; bases not matched to a gene: 5. Germline CDR1 is SNHLY and CDR2 is FYNNEI. The CDR3 DNA follows: TGTGCCAGCAGCGGGACAGGGGGCCCAAAAGCTTTCTTT. This sequence encodes CASSGTGGPKAFF.

The rearrangement uses TRBV12-3 or TRBV12-4 and TRBJ2-3; TRBD2 might be the D (6 bases). This CDR3 region has 12 residues. The ends were cut back, 11 bases at V and 0 bases at J, with 9 bases in the middle. CDR3 amino acids: CAAGLSTDTQYF. CDR3 in DNA: TGTGCCGCGGGGCTAAGCACAGATACGCAGTATTTT.

This clone occurred once. The chain links TRBV6-4 to TRBJ1-2; perhaps TRBD1 as D (5 bases). The CDR3 is made up of 18 amino acids. V lost 2 bases and J lost 8, with 27 bases in between. Germline V gene data show CDR1 as MRHNA and CDR2 as SNTAGT. The CDR3: CASSDLQVREERLRGYTF. The CDR3 DNA is TGTGCCAGCAGTGACCTTCAGGTCAGGGAAGAGCGCCTTCGAGGCTACACCTTC.

V gene TRBV3-1 (or the pseudogene TRBV3-2) combines with J gene TRBJ1-2; 9 bases are a match to TRBD1. V shed 3 bases and J 4 bases; nucleotides not matched to a gene: 6. The CDR3 loop spans 15 amino acids. Germline CDR1 reads LGHDT; CDR2 reads YNNKEL (reference sequence). The CDR3 here is CASSHPTGGTYGYTF. The CDR3 nucleotides are TGTGCCAGCAGCCATCCGACAGGGGGGACCTATGGCTACACCTTC.

This clone was seen just once. The V and J genes are TRBV4-2 and TRBJ2-1; perhaps TRBD1 as D (6 bases). CDR1 is LGHNA, CDR2 YNFKEQ, per germline. There are 17 residues in the CDR3. V lost 4 bases, J lost 9 bases, and 25 bases lay in between. CDR3 sequence reads: CASSPEVNRVAGSEQFF. CDR3 in DNA: TGTGCCAGCAGCCCAGAGGTGAACAGGGTAGCCGGCAGTGAGCAGTTCTTC.

The genes are TRBV4-1 and TRBJ2-2; TRBD2 matches 9 bases. V trimming: 4 bases; J trimming: 1 base; junction bases outside the gene matches: 4. Germline lookup yields CDR1 MGHRA and CDR2 YSYEKL. CDR3 size: 16 residues. The CDR3 DNA reads TGCGCCAGCAGCCTTAGCGGGGGCTTGAACACCGGGGAGCTGTTTTTT. It encodes CASSLSGGLNTGELFF.

The rearrangement links TRBV24-1 to TRBJ1-5; D unresolved. Per the germline V gene, CDR1 is KGHDR and CDR2 is SFDVKD. V was cut by 10 bases and J by 6 bases, with 27 bases left in between. The CDR3 spans 17 residues. CDR3 in amino acids: CATSRGWSPGSSQPQHF. The CDR3 DNA is TGTGCCACAAGCAGAGGATGGTCTCCGGGTTCGAGTCAGCCCCAGCATTTT.

The CDR3 spells CATSRGGYQVIDTEAFF. The CDR3 DNA reads as TGTGCCACCAGCAGGGGGGGGTATCAGGTAATTGACACTGAAGCTTTCTTT. The chain recombines TRBV15 with TRBJ1-1; TRBD1 is a possible D gene (5 bases). Per the germline V gene, CDR1 is LNHNV and CDR2 is YYDKDF (reference sequence). There are 17 residues in the CDR3. V was shortened by 3 bases and J by 3 bases, with 20 bases between the two germline ends.